This is a list of T cell receptor beta chains from one sample in a study of blood T cell repertoires in COVID-19. The repertoire was sequenced with immunoSEQ multiplex PCR; TCRdb's copy has only in-frame clones and lacks some. The repertoire consists of about 320,000 clones, with more than 75% occurring once and the leading ten covering approximately 1.5%. Sequencing input: peripheral blood. These receptor sequences come from a woman in her forties or fifties with acute or convalescent COVID-19. The CDR3 runs from the conserved cysteine through the conserved F or W. Each record gives: D gene, clone size, J gene, V gene, CDR3 DNA, CDR3 protein. A D gene is named only where the DNA matches it firmly. Where a row states a size, it is once, few, many or the class of an expanded clone; other rows omit it.

TRBD2	.	TRBJ2-2	TRBV4-2	TGTGCCAGCAGCTTCGGTAGCGGGAGTAACACCGGGGAGCTGTTTTTT	CASSFGSGSNTGELFF
TRBD2	.	TRBJ2-3	TRBV28	TGTGCCAGCAGTTCGTTAGCGGGAGGGGTATGGGGAGATACGCAGTATTTT	CASSSLAGGVWGDTQYF
.	.	TRBJ2-1	TRBV5-4	TGTGCCAGCAGCTTTGGAGGGGCATTGGACAATGAGCAGTTCTTC	CASSFGGALDNEQFF
TRBD1	.	TRBJ2-2	TRBV13	TGTGCCAGCAGCTTAACAGGGGCCGGGGAGCTGTTTTTT	CASSLTGAGELFF
.	.	TRBJ1-4	TRBV29-1	TGCAGCGTTGAGGTGGTCTGGGCGAATAATGAAAAACTGTTTTTT	CSVEVVWANNEKLFF
TRBD2	.	TRBJ2-7	TRBV6-2/TRBV6-3	TGTGCCAGCAGTTACTGGACTAGCGGACGCTCCTACGAGCAGTACTTC	CASSYWTSGRSYEQYF
.	.	TRBJ1-1	TRBV23-1	TGCGCCAGCACTCCAAACGCGGGGGACACTGAAGCTTTCTTT	CASTPNAGDTEAFF
.	.	TRBJ2-2	TRBV6-5	TGTGCCAGCAGGGAGACTTGGGGGGAGCTGTTTTTT	CASRETWGELFF
TRBD2	.	TRBJ2-5	TRBV7-2	TGTGCCAGCAGCTTAGTTGGAGCGGGAGGGGAAGAGACCCAGTACTTC	CASSLVGAGGEETQYF
TRBD1	.	TRBJ2-3	TRBV27	TGTGCCAGCAGGGACAGGACCACAGATACGCAGTATTTT	CASRDRTTDTQYF
.	.	TRBJ2-7	TRBV27	TGTGCCAGCAGTTCCCGCCGACAACCCTACGAGCAGTACTTC	CASSSRRQPYEQYF
.	.	TRBJ2-2	TRBV7-3	TGTGCCAGCAGCTTCTCTAGCCGAAACACCGGGGAGCTGTTTTTT	CASSFSSRNTGELFF
TRBD2	.	TRBJ2-7	TRBV4-2	TGTGCCAGCAGCCAAGAGCGACTAGCGGGAGTCTCCGAGCAGTACTTC	CASSQERLAGVSEQYF
TRBD2	.	TRBJ2-7	TRBV28	TGTGCCAGCAGTTCCCCTAGCGGGGCTTCCTACGAGCAGTACTTC	CASSSPSGASYEQYF
.	.	TRBJ1-5	TRBV19	TGTGCCAGTGCCGGACAGTCTAATAGCAATCAGCCCCAGCATTTT	CASAGQSNSNQPQHF
TRBD2	.	TRBJ2-3	TRBV7-7	TGTGCCAGCAGCTTAGGTAGCGGGAGTGGTGATACGCAGTATTTT	CASSLGSGSGDTQYF
.	.	TRBJ2-1	TRBV10-3	TGTGCCATCAGTGGGTTGGCCCATGAGCAGTTCTTC	CAISGLAHEQFF
TRBD2	many	TRBJ2-1	TRBV4-3	TGCGCCAGCAGCCACCCTTCGGGGCGGGAGTCCTACAATGAGCAGTTCTTC	CASSHPSGRESYNEQFF
.	.	TRBJ2-5	TRBV18	TGTGCCAGCTCCCTCCCCTCCCGTTCGGAGACCCAGTACTTC	CASSLPSRSETQYF
TRBD2	.	TRBJ2-5	TRBV7-2	TGTGCCAGCAGTCGGGGACTAGCGGGAGAGACCCAGTACTTC	CASSRGLAGETQYF